The 8 T cell receptor beta chains reported below all come from one sample, sequenced in a study of T cell repertoires in aging, cancer and after chemotherapy. TRB rearrangements spanning V, D and J were amplified using mixed TRB-A/B primers. TCRdb fed the multiplex PCR reads into MiXCR, producing one record per CDR3 protein. The data show about 6,700 distinct CDR3 sequences, around half seen once. Peripheral blood genomic DNA, not sorted cells or RNA, was the template. The sample consisted of blood. All receptors derive from a human donor with a solid tumor.

The gene calls are TRBV6-5 and TRBJ1-2; TRBD1 agrees at 11 bases. Unmatched junction bases numbered 12, after V lost 6 bases and J lost 3 bases. The CDR3 covers 17 residues. Germline CDR1 and CDR2: MNHEY and SVGAGI. In DNA form, the CDR3 reads TGTGCCAGCAGACCCCCGGGACAGGGGGTGTATGACTATGGCTACACCTTC. Translated: CASRPPGQGVYDYGYTF.

The gene calls are TRBV13 and TRBJ1-1; maybe TRBD1 (5 bases). V was clipped by 5 bases and J by 7 bases, with 14 bases between them. This CDR3 region has 13 residues. CDR1 is PRHDT, CDR2 FYEKMQ, per germline (reference sequence). CDR3 region: CASSQGLGDEAFF. The CDR3, as DNA: TGTGCCAGCAGCCAAGGCCTAGGGGATGAAGCTTTCTTT. The full variable domain, completed using reference TRBV13 and TRBJ1-1, is AAGVIQSPRHLIKEKRETATLKCYPIPRHDTVYWYQQGPGQDPQFLISFYEKMQSDKGSIPDRFSAQQFSDYHSELNMSSLELGDSALYFCASSQGLGDEAFFGQGTRLTVV.

The V gene is TRBV6-1, the J gene TRBJ2-7; 10 positions agree with TRBD1. CDR3 length equals 13 residues. Germline V gene lookup returns CDR1 MNHNS and CDR2 SASEGT. V shed 6 bases and J 3 bases; nucleotides not matched to a gene: 2. The CDR3 sequence: CASRTGGGYEQYF. CDR3 nucleotide sequence: TGTGCCAGCAGGACAGGGGGCGGCTACGAGCAGTACTTC.

V usage is TRBV20-1 and J usage is TRBJ2-7; possible D gene TRBD2, 5 bases. This CDR3 has 11 residues. The germline CDR1 and CDR2 sequences are DFQATT and SNEGSKA (reference sequence). Trimming removed 5 bases from V and 3 bases from J, with 8 bases in between. The CDR3 spells CSAGGDYEQYF. CDR3 nucleotide sequence: TGCAGTGCTGGAGGAGACTACGAGCAGTACTTC.

In this sample, this clonotype turned up a few times. The gene calls are TRBV11-2 and TRBJ2-7; 10 bases agree with TRBD2. CDR1 is SGHAT, CDR2 FQNNGV, per germline. The CDR3 covers 14 residues. With V trimmed by 4 bases and J by 3 bases, 3 bases remained unmatched. CDR3 loop: CASSYSSGSYEQYF. CDR3 nucleotide sequence: TGTGCCAGCAGCTACTCTAGCGGGAGCTACGAGCAGTACTTC.

The chain combines TRBV20-1 with TRBJ1-3; TRBD1 is a possible D gene (6 bases). V lost 6 bases and J 9 bases, leaving 21 bases between the germline ends. CDR3 length equals 14 residues. Germline V CDR1 and CDR2: DFQATT, SNEGSKA (reference sequence). DNA for the CDR3: TGCAGTGCCGCAACCCTGGGGGCTGGACGCACCATATATTTT. This gives the protein CSAATLGAGRTIYF.

The chain is built from TRBV12-3 or TRBV12-4 and TRBJ1-5; 7 nucleotides match TRBD1. The CDR3 has 15 amino acids. The J segment lost 1 base and the V segment lost 2 bases, leaving 2 bases of the junction unmatched. CDR3 bases: TGTGCCAGCAGTTTAAACAGGGGCAGCAATCAGCCCCAGCATTTT. Amino acids: CASSLNRGSNQPQHF.

This chain uses TRBV19 with TRBJ1-1; no clear D. The germline gives CDR1 LNHDA, CDR2 SQIVND (reference sequence). This CDR3 region has 13 residues. Trimming stripped 2 bases from V and 3 bases from J, with 7 bases between. This CDR3 is CASSILLYTEAFF. The CDR3 DNA reads TGTGCCAGTAGTATATTACTTTACACTGAAGCTTTCTTT.